This T cell receptor (beta chain) stems from a study of human T cells and chemical hapten exposure. Study-level findings and limits: Expanded TCRs created a significantly greater count of big CDR3 similarity clusters than controls did. Following DPC sensitization, TCRs present above 1 in 1000 frequency showed no change.

Authors' data handling: There were a median of around 97,000 TCRs per sample, with a range from roughly 23,224 to 690,600. From the RACE reads, TCRdb called clonotypes with MiXCR, one entry per CDR3 protein. The V and J calls reflect TCRdb's pipeline rather than the authors' work. The table includes over 70,000 distinct CDR3 sequences, roughly 8.5% detected once. As concerns this clonotype: Its matching antigen is unknown.

Between the trimmed V and J ends, which lost 3 bases and 3 bases, there was a span of 6 bases. The CDR3 loop spans 12 amino acids. Per germline, CDR1 SGDLS and CDR2 YYNGEE. As for time point: patch test 2, 6 weeks after DPC sensitization. As to treatment: therapeutic diphenylcyclopropenone sensitization with weekly scalp DPC. Drawing of blood took place ahead of applying each patch test. The starting material was whole blood, obtained in connection with sensitization to the hapten diphenylcyclopropenone (DPC). V gene TRBV9 combines with J gene TRBJ1-1; D call uncertain. The sequence was collected from a woman between 50 and 59 years old with alopecia areata. Some clones in this sample may be carry-over from other donors' samples. Written as DNA, the CDR3 is TGTGCCAGCAGCGCTTCGGACACTGAAGCTTTCTTT. It codes for CASSASDTEAFF.